This entry lists 27 T cell receptor beta chains sequenced from one sample in a study of shared clonotypes between healthy human individuals. Here immunoSEQ multiplex PCR was the method, and the copy in TCRdb shows in-frame clones only, minus some. The data contain over 1.5 million clones, 95% to 99% of them singletons. Sequenced input: naive CD4+ T cells sorted from blood. Indicated subset: CD45RA+ positively selected. All receptors come from a man aged 25-45 years in good health.

The chain carries TRBV15 and TRBJ1-5; TRBD1 matches at 7 bases. Germline V lookup: CDR1 LNHNV, CDR2 YYDKDF (reference sequence). CDR3 length: 16 residues. V shed 4 bases, J shed 2 bases, and the junction held 8 bases outside the gene matches. CDR3 DNA sequence: TGTGCCACCAGCAAGGACAGGCCCTATGGCAATCAGCCCCAGCATTTT. It is translated as CATSKDRPYGNQPQHF.

The chain joins TRBV11-3 to TRBJ2-2; TRBD2 aligns across 7 bases. With V trimmed by 5 bases and J by 5 bases, 5 bases remained unmatched. The CDR3 is made up of 14 amino acids. Germline-derived CDR1 and CDR2 are SGHNT and YENEEA. DNA of the CDR3: TGTGCCAGCAGCCGAACTAGCGTTACCGGGGAGCTGTTTTTT. Translation gives CASSRTSVTGELFF.

This chain joins TRBV7-9 and TRBJ1-2, with D hard to call. This CDR3 is 14 amino acids long. Trimming stripped 0 bases from V and 7 bases from J, with 12 bases between. The germline V gene has CDR1 SEHNR and CDR2 FQNEAQ (reference sequence). CDR3 loop: CASSLASEEAGYTF. CDR3 DNA: TGTGCCAGCAGCTTAGCCTCCGAGGAGGCTGGCTACACCTTC.

This rearrangement joins TRBV27 to TRBJ2-7, with 12 nucleotides matching TRBD2. CDR3 size: 16 residues. Germline V gives CDR1 MNHEY, CDR2 SMNVEV (reference sequence). V lost 4 bases, J lost 5 bases, and 9 bases stayed unmatched. CDR3 nucleotides: TGTGCCAGCAGTTCTCTGACTAGCGGGAGTCTAAACGAGCAGTACTTC. Translation gives CASSSLTSGSLNEQYF.

Regarding this clone: Other DNA sequences of this sample code for an identical CDR3. The V and J genes are TRBV7-8 and TRBJ2-7; tentative D call: TRBD2 (6 bases). The CDR3 spans 15 residues. Germline assignment: CDR1 SGHVS and CDR2 FQNEAQ. Trimming removed 1 base from V and 1 base from J, with 11 bases in between. CDR3 bases: TGTGCCAGCAGCTTAGGGGCGGGGCCATCCTACGAGCAGTACTTC. Its translation: CASSLGAGPSYEQYF.

As concerns this clone: Other nucleotide sequences from this sample produce the same CDR3. The gene calls are TRBV19 and TRBJ1-3, with D unclear. From germline, CDR1 is LNHDA and CDR2 SQIVND (reference sequence). The CDR3 spans 14 residues. Trimming removed 3 bases from V and 0 bases from J, with 6 bases in between. CDR3 DNA: TGTGCCAGTAGTATCCTCGACTCTGGAAACACCATATATTTT. Protein: CASSILDSGNTIYF.

The chain combines TRBV12-5 with TRBJ1-2, with D unresolved. V was trimmed by 4 bases and J by 7 bases, leaving 7 bases between them. There are 11 residues in the CDR3. Germline V gives CDR1 LGHNT, CDR2 FRNRAP. The CDR3 here is CASGSPLGYTF. CDR3 sequence (DNA): TGTGCTAGTGGTTCCCCGCTTGGCTACACCTTC.

The chain couples TRBV28 to TRBJ2-1; 8 bases map to TRBD2. The CDR3 extends over 16 amino acids. Trimming cost V 3 bases and J 4 bases; bases outside gene matches: 8. CDR1 and CDR2 (germline): MDHEN, SYDVKM. The CDR3 DNA is TGTGCCAGCAGTTTGGCGGGAGGAACCCTTTACAATGAGCAGTTCTTC. The encoded protein is CASSLAGGTLYNEQFF.

The chain is built from TRBV6-5 and TRBJ2-7; D not resolved. The germline gives CDR1 MNHEY, CDR2 SVGAGI. Trimming stripped 4 bases from V and 4 bases from J, with 17 bases between. This CDR3 contains 15 residues. CDR3 sequence reads: CASSLRRSMPYEQYF. The CDR3 DNA is TGTGCCAGCAGTTTACGACGATCCATGCCTTACGAGCAGTACTTC.

This chain uses TRBV5-1 with TRBJ2-1; perhaps TRBD2 as D (5 bases). Germline V gene lookup returns CDR1 SGHRS and CDR2 YFSETQ. Trimming shortened V by 4 bases and J by 0 bases, and 11 bases separated the two germline ends. This CDR3 is 15 amino acids long. In DNA, the CDR3 is TGCGCCAGCAGCAGTGACGGGGTCTCCTACAATGAGCAGTTCTTC. Its protein is CASSSDGVSYNEQFF.

The chain couples TRBV7-2 to TRBJ2-7; D unclear. This CDR3 region has 14 residues. The V gene's germline CDR1 is SGHTA and CDR2 FQGNSA. Trimming pared 5 bases from V and 0 bases from J, leaving 11 bases between. The CDR3 here is CASSPIARSYEQYF. DNA of the CDR3: TGTGCCAGCAGCCCCATCGCGCGCTCCTACGAGCAGTACTTC. Together with reference TRBV7-2 and TRBJ2-7, the CDR3 gives the full variable domain: GAGVSQSPSNKVTEKGKDVELRCDPISGHTALYWYRQSLGQGLEFLIYFQGNSAPDKSGLPSDRFSAERTGGSVSTLTIQRTQQEDSAVYLCASSPIARSYEQYFGPGTRLTVT.

Only one count was recorded for this clone. The chain couples TRBV11-2 to TRBJ1-2; D gene ambiguous. CDR3 length: 16 residues. The germline V and J ends were trimmed by 8 bases and 2 bases, with 21 bases remaining between them. Germline V lookup: CDR1 SGHAT, CDR2 FQNNGV. CDR3 sequence reads: CASSPVGRVQNYGYTF. As DNA, the CDR3 is TGTGCCAGCTCCCCTGTTGGTAGGGTACAGAACTATGGCTACACCTTC.

The chain joins TRBV28 to TRBJ2-1; the match to TRBD2 covers 11 bases. V shed 5 bases, J shed 4 bases, and the junction held 4 bases outside the gene matches. Germline V gene sequence: CDR1 MDHEN, CDR2 SYDVKM. The CDR3 consists of 15 residues. Here the CDR3 reads CASSAGLAAYNEQFF. For the CDR3, the DNA is TGTGCCAGCAGTGCGGGACTAGCGGCTTACAATGAGCAGTTCTTC.

V gene TRBV18 combines with J gene TRBJ2-7; D is ambiguous. CDR1 is KGHSH, CDR2 LQKENI, per germline. CDR3 length: 14 amino acids. Trimming took 5 bases from V and 3 from J, leaving 14 bases between them. The CDR3 loop is CASSELSEHYEQYF. The CDR3, as DNA: TGTGCCAGCTCAGAATTAAGCGAACACTACGAGCAGTACTTC.

The chain uses TRBV15 and TRBJ2-3; D is unresolved. The CDR3 has 15 residues. Between the trimmed V and J ends, which lost 6 bases and 1 base, there was a span of 14 bases. Germline CDR1 reads LNHNV; CDR2 reads YYDKDF (reference sequence). Here the CDR3 reads CATRDLRGRTDTQYF. The CDR3 nucleotides are TGTGCCACCAGAGATTTGCGTGGTCGCACAGATACGCAGTATTTT.

Here the CDR3 reads CASGFRGDVLTF. The CDR3 nucleotides are TGTGCCAGCGGGTTCCGGGGAGACGTCCTGACTTTC. The rearrangement uses TRBV28 and TRBJ2-6, with D maybe TRBD2 (5 bases). CDR3 length equals 12 residues. Trimming removed 8 bases from V and 11 bases from J, with 13 bases in between. Germline V lookup: CDR1 MDHEN, CDR2 SYDVKM.

V is TRBV4-2 and J is TRBJ2-7, with D unresolved. Germline V CDR1 and CDR2: LGHNA, YNFKEQ. CDR3 length: 16 residues. Trimming took 0 bases from V and 0 from J, leaving 12 bases between them. In nucleotides, the CDR3 is TGTGCCAGCAGCCAAGACGTGGCCTGGAGCTCCTACGAGCAGTACTTC. The encoded protein is CASSQDVAWSSYEQYF.

Points on this clone: This sample includes further DNA sequences coding for the same CDR3. V and J are TRBV6-5 and TRBJ1-5; TRBD1 matches 9 bases. The CDR3 covers 13 residues. The germline CDR1 and CDR2 sequences are MNHEY and SVGAGI. V was clipped by 5 bases and J by 7 bases; unmatched bases: 3. The CDR3 reads CASSRQGGQPQHF. In DNA, the CDR3 is TGTGCCAGCAGTCGACAGGGGGGACAGCCCCAGCATTTT.

A word on this clone: The identical CDR3 is also encoded by other nucleotide sequences in the sample. The chain recombines TRBV11-2 with TRBJ1-2; D possibly corresponds to TRBD1 (5 bases). Trimming cost V 1 base and J 8 bases, with 11 bases left between them. The CDR3 spans 13 residues. CDR1 is SGHAT and CDR2 is FQNNGV in the germline V gene. The CDR3 here is CASSLGRVGGYTF. DNA for the CDR3: TGTGCCAGCAGCTTAGGCAGGGTGGGGGGCTACACCTTC.

The chain carries TRBV5-1 and TRBJ1-2; D is uncertain. Germline V lookup: CDR1 SGHRS, CDR2 YFSETQ. This CDR3 has 15 residues. Trimming removed 2 bases at V and 4 bases at J, with 15 bases between. CDR3 loop: CASSLRALIGYGYTF. The CDR3 DNA reads as TGCGCCAGCAGCTTAAGGGCCCTTATCGGCTATGGCTACACCTTC.

The CDR3 is CASRNQGDEQYF. The CDR3 DNA is TGCGCCAGCAGGAATCAGGGGGACGAGCAGTACTTC. The rearrangement joins TRBV10-2 to TRBJ2-7; 7 nucleotides match TRBD1. The V gene's germline CDR1 is WSHSY and CDR2 SAAADI. This CDR3 comprises 12 residues. With 6 bases clipped from V and 5 bases from J, the junction kept 4 bases outside the gene matches.

The chain recombines TRBV6-5 with TRBJ1-2; weak D call: TRBD1 (6 bases). The germline V and J ends were trimmed by 6 bases and 2 bases, with 16 bases remaining between them. The CDR3 runs 15 residues. The germline V gene has CDR1 MNHEY and CDR2 SVGAGI. In nucleotides, the CDR3 is TGTGCCAGCAGCCCAAGATGGGGGCCCAACTATGGCTACACCTTC. Translated, it gives CASSPRWGPNYGYTF.

With respect to this clone: The same CDR3 can be traced to other DNA sequences in this sample. The J gene is TRBJ2-3, the V gene TRBV2; D not certain. Germline CDR1 reads SNHLY; CDR2 reads FYNNEI. This CDR3 comprises 12 residues. Trimming left V 7 bases short and J 1 base short, with 6 bases between. CDR3 amino acids: CASKERTDTQYF. In nucleotides, the CDR3 is TGTGCCAGCAAGGAGCGCACAGATACGCAGTATTTT.

V is TRBV5-1 and J is TRBJ2-5, with 8 nucleotides matching TRBD1. The trim removed 3 bases at V and 5 bases at J, leaving 3 bases unmatched. Germline values: CDR1 SGHRS, CDR2 YFSETQ. CDR3 length: 13 residues. CDR3 sequence (DNA): TGCGCCAGCAGCTCGGGACAGGTCGAGACCCAGTACTTC. Amino acid sequence: CASSSGQVETQYF.

Comment on this clone: The same CDR3 arises from other DNA sequences in this sample as well. This chain uses TRBV6-1 with TRBJ2-7; 9 nucleotides match TRBD1. V dropped 0 bases and J dropped 3; count of bases not matched to a gene: 3. The length of the CDR3 is 15 residues. Germline loops: CDR1 MNHNS, CDR2 SASEGT. CDR3 protein: CASSEAGTGYYEQYF. CDR3 coding DNA: TGTGCCAGCAGTGAAGCCGGGACAGGGTACTACGAGCAGTACTTC.

The rearrangement joins TRBV6-1 to TRBJ1-5, with D unresolved. Germline V lookup: CDR1 MNHNS, CDR2 SASEGT. The V gene lost 4 bases and the J gene lost 3 bases, with 13 bases spanning the gap. CDR3 length: 15 amino acids. This CDR3 is CASSVGGLFNQPQHF. In DNA, the CDR3 is TGTGCCAGCAGTGTGGGCGGACTGTTCAATCAGCCCCAGCATTTT.

The rearrangement uses TRBV12-5 and TRBJ2-5; D is unclear. The CDR3 extends over 13 amino acids. Germline CDR1 LGHNT, CDR2 FRNRAP. V lost 3 bases to trimming and J lost 5 bases, with 10 bases between them. The CDR3 region has the DNA TGTGCTAGTGGTTTAACCGTGGGCGAGACCCAGTACTTC. Translating gives CASGLTVGETQYF.